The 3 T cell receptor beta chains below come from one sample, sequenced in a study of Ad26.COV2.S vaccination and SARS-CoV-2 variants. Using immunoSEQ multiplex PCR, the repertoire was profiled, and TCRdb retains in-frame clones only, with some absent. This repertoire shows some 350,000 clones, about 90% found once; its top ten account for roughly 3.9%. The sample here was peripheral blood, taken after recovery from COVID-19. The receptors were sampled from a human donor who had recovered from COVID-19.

The CDR3 DNA is TGTGCCAGCAGTTATTCGGGGCAAGGAAATGAAAAACTGTTTTTT. Its translation is CASSYSGQGNEKLFF. J is TRBJ1-4 and V is TRBV6-6; possible D gene TRBD1, 5 bases. V was trimmed by 3 bases and J by 5 bases, leaving 13 bases between them. Germline assignment: CDR1 MNHNY and CDR2 SVGAGI (reference sequence). The CDR3 totals 15 residues.

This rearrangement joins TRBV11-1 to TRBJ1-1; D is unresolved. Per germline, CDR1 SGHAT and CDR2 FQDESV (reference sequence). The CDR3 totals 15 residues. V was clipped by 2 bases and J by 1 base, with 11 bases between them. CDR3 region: CASSLRSGPNTEAFF. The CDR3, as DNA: TGTGCCAGCAGCTTACGGTCAGGACCGAACACTGAAGCTTTCTTT. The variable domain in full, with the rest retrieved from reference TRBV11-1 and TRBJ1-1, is EAEVAQSPRYKITEKSQAVAFWCDPISGHATLYWYRQILGQGPELLVQFQDESVVDDSQLPKDRFSAERLKGVDSTLKIQPAELGDSAMYLCASSLRSGPNTEAFFGQGTRLTVV.

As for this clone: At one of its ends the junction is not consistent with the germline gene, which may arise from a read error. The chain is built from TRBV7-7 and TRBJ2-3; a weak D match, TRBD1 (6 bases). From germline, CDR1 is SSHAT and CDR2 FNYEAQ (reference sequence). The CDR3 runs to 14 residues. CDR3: CASSRDIATDTQYF. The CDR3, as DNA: TGTGCTAGCAGCCGGGACATAGCCACAGATACGCAGTATTTT.